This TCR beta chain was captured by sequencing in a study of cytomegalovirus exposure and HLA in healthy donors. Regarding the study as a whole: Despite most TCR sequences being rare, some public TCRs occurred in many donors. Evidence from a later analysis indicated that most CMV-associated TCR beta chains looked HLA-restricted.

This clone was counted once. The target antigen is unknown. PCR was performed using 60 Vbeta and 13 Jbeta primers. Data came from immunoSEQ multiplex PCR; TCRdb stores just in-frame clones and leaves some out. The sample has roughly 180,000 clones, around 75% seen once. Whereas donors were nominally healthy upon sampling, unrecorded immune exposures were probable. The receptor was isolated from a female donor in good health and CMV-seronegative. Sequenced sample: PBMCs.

The CDR3: CASSHLAGAGETQYF. The CDR3 DNA is TGTGCCAGCAGCCACCTAGCGGGGGCGGGTGAGACCCAGTACTTC. The V gene is TRBV4-2, the J gene TRBJ2-5, with 10 nucleotides matching TRBD2. The germline gives CDR1 LGHNA, CDR2 YNFKEQ. This CDR3 has 15 amino acids. V lost 3 bases to trimming and J lost 5 bases; unmatched junction nucleotides: 6.